This paragraph reports one T cell receptor (beta chain). Its antigen is unknown. The source of the sample is a study of T cell responses to AZD1222 COVID-19 vaccine. Points from the study as a whole: Reportedly, nearly half the spike-specific TCRs target unmutated variant regions. Sampled repertoires all dated from after the peak T cell response.

The protocol was immunoSEQ multiplex PCR, while the TCRdb copy is restricted to in-frame clones and leaves out a portion. The sample carries 130,000 to 150,000 clones, around nine tenths recorded once. Between the trimmed V and J ends, which lost 3 bases and 1 base, there was a span of 6 bases. Germline V CDR1 and CDR2: MDHEN, SYDVKM. This CDR3 spans 13 amino acids. The source is an adult in good health. Specimen: peripheral blood, collected on day 0 of AZD1222 vaccination. This rearrangement joins TRBV28 to TRBJ1-1; unclear D gene. CDR3 residues: CASSLDWNTEAFF. The CDR3 coding sequence is TGTGCCAGCAGTTTGGACTGGAACACTGAAGCTTTCTTT.